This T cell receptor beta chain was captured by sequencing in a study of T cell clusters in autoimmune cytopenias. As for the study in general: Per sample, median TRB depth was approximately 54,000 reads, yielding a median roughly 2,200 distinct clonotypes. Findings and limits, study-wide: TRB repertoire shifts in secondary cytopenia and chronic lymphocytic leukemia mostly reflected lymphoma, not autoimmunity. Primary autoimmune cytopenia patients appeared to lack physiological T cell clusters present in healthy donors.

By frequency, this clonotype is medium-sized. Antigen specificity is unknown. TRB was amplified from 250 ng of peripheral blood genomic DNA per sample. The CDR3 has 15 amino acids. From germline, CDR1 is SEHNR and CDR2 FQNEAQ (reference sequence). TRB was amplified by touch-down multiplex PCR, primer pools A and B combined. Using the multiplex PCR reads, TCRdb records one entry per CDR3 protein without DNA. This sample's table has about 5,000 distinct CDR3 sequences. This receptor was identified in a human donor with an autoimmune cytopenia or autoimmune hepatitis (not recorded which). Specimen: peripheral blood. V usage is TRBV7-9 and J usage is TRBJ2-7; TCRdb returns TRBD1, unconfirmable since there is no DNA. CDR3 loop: CASSLGGTGYNEQYF.